Shown below are 10 T cell receptor beta chains from a single sample sequenced in a study of monozygotic twins with cystic fibrosis. Clones were sequenced by immunoSEQ multiplex PCR, and TCRdb holds only the in-frame ones, with some missing. The sample lists almost 20,000 clones, roughly nine tenths occurring once. The material sequenced was blood. Receptors originate from a girl aged 2-9 years with cystic fibrosis.

The chain recombines TRBV5-4 with TRBJ2-7; TRBD2 agrees at 10 bases. J lost 6 bases, V lost 0 bases, and 6 bases had no gene match. The CDR3 sequence is 15 residues long. Germline values: CDR1 SGHNT, CDR2 YYREEE (reference sequence). This chain's CDR3 is CASSLAIAGGGEQYF. In DNA form, the CDR3 reads TGTGCCAGCAGCTTGGCCATAGCGGGAGGAGGCGAGCAGTACTTC.

J is TRBJ1-2 and V is TRBV2; D is unclear. Germline V lookup: CDR1 SNHLY, CDR2 FYNNEI. CDR3 length: 14 residues. Trimming cost V 8 bases and J 0 bases, with 13 bases left between them. As DNA, the CDR3 is TGTGCCAGCGCCACAGACGGACCTAACTATGGCTACACCTTC. It yields the protein CASATDGPNYGYTF.

The gene calls are TRBV19 and TRBJ2-2; perhaps TRBD1 as D (6 bases). This CDR3 comprises 15 residues. V shed 6 bases and J shed 1 base, with 12 bases lying between them. The germline V gene encodes CDR1 LNHDA and CDR2 SQIVND (reference sequence). CDR3 protein: CASRGALQNTGELFF. The CDR3 DNA follows: TGTGCCAGTAGGGGGGCCCTACAGAACACCGGGGAGCTGTTTTTT. Variable domain in full (rest from reference TRBV19 and TRBJ2-2): DGGITQSPKYLFRKEGQNVTLSCEQNLNHDAMYWYRQDPGQGLRLIYYSQIVNDFQKGDIAEGYSVSREKKESFPLTVTSAQKNPTAFYLCASRGALQNTGELFFGEGSRLTVL.

This clone occurred once. The V gene is TRBV7-9, the J gene TRBJ2-7; no definite D call. The CDR3 spans 14 residues. Trimming removed 5 bases at V and 2 bases at J, with 13 bases between. CDR1 is SEHNR and CDR2 is FQNEAQ in the germline V gene (reference sequence). In DNA form, the CDR3 reads TGTGCCAGCAGCACCACCGAGAGCCCCTACGAGCAGTACTTC. Encoded protein: CASSTTESPYEQYF.

V and J are TRBV19 and TRBJ2-7; 9 bases match TRBD2. V gave up 3 bases and J gave up 3 bases; unmatched junction bases: 3. Germline V gives CDR1 LNHDA, CDR2 SQIVND (reference sequence). This CDR3 comprises 14 residues. The CDR3 DNA sequence: TGTGCCAGTAGTATGGGACTAGCTGGCTACGAGCAGTACTTC. Its translation: CASSMGLAGYEQYF.

V gene TRBV6-1 combines with J gene TRBJ2-2; 8 bases agree with TRBD2. After removal of 7 bases from V and 7 bases from J, the junction contained 11 bases not matched to a gene. The germline V gene has CDR1 MNHNS and CDR2 SASEGT. The CDR3 is 15 amino acids. This CDR3 reads CASKSGGRKVGELFF. For the CDR3, the DNA is TGTGCCAGCAAGTCGGGAGGGCGAAAAGTCGGGGAGCTGTTTTTT.

The V gene is TRBV19, the J gene TRBJ1-2; 10 positions match TRBD1. Germline lookup yields CDR1 LNHDA and CDR2 SQIVND (reference sequence). The CDR3 contains 19 residues. Trimming removed 6 bases from V and 0 bases from J; junction bases left unmatched: 16. CDR3 in amino acids: CASRPRYDRGRLANYGYTF. The CDR3 DNA is TGTGCCAGTAGACCAAGATACGACAGGGGGCGACTAGCTAACTATGGCTACACCTTC.

The chain links TRBV4-1 to TRBJ1-5; no definite D call. Deletions cut 7 bases from V and 0 bases from J, with 22 bases between. The length of the CDR3 is 18 residues. The germline CDR1 and CDR2 sequences are MGHRA and YSYEKL. CDR3 loop: CASIPGRNREDSNQPQHF. The CDR3 DNA reads as TGCGCCAGCATCCCGGGCCGTAATAGGGAGGATAGCAATCAGCCCCAGCATTTT.

J is TRBJ1-1 and V is TRBV7-8; D is unclear. CDR3 length equals 14 residues. V was trimmed by 5 bases and J by 4 bases, leaving 14 bases between them. Germline CDR1 SGHVS, CDR2 FQNEAQ. CDR3 in amino acids: CASSLVSVGTEAFF. In nucleotides, the CDR3 is TGTGCCAGCAGCCTCGTCTCGGTCGGCACTGAAGCTTTCTTT.

The chain is built from TRBV7-3 and TRBJ2-2, with a possible D match to TRBD2 (5 bases). Trimming cost V 8 bases and J 2 bases, with 12 bases left between them. CDR1 is SGHTA, CDR2 FQGTGA, per germline. The CDR3 contains 14 residues. The CDR3 protein is CASAKDFNTGELFF. For the CDR3, the DNA is TGTGCCAGCGCGAAGGACTTTAACACCGGGGAGCTGTTTTTT.